This TCR beta chain was sequenced during a study of radiation and T cells in renal cell carcinoma. Whole-study results and caveats: No pretreatment tumor biopsies were available for baseline clonotypes.

Documented time point: blood 4 weeks post-SBRT, at nephrectomy. Treatment described: 15 Gy SBRT to primary tumor, nephrectomy 4 weeks later. Nephrectomy followed 15 Gy stereotactic body radiation by 4 weeks. After SBRT, blood was collected at 2 and 4 weeks, plus baseline. The patient's renal cell carcinoma had clear cell pathology. Here immunoSEQ multiplex PCR was the method, and the copy in TCRdb shows in-frame clones only, minus some. The repertoire holds about 78,000 clones, with approximately 90% as singletons. This clone has just one count. Its specificity is unknown. The sequences come from blood, collected from a patient whose treatment included radiotherapy and nephrectomy. This clonotype originated in a woman in her 70s with renal cell carcinoma.

CDR3 sequence: CASSLAGETNEKLFF. DNA for the CDR3: TGCGCCAGCAGCTTGGCGGGGGAAACTAATGAAAAACTGTTTTTT. This rearrangement joins TRBV5-1 to TRBJ1-4; tentative D call: TRBD1 (5 bases). Germline-derived CDR1 and CDR2 are SGHRS and YFSETQ. The ends were cut back, 0 bases at V and 1 base at J, with 7 bases in the middle. CDR3 length: 15 residues.